One sample yielded the 4 T cell receptor beta chains listed below, sequenced in a study of shared clonotypes between healthy human individuals. Repertoires were generated with immunoSEQ multiplex PCR, while TCRdb's copy carries only in-frame clones and drops some. The table shows 550,000 to 700,000 clones, with roughly 73% occurring only once. Sequenced: memory CD4+ T cells sorted from blood. The subset denotes: CD45RA-negative fraction. Source of these receptors: a woman between 25 and 40 years old in good health.

The rearrangement joins TRBV6-1 to TRBJ1-3, with D perhaps TRBD1 (6 bases). The V gene's germline CDR1 is MNHNS and CDR2 SASEGT. The CDR3 sequence is 14 residues long. Trimming stripped 7 bases from V and 4 bases from J, with 14 bases between. CDR3 amino acids: CASISTGSGNTIYF. The CDR3 DNA is TGTGCCAGCATTTCTACAGGGTCAGGAAACACCATATATTTT.

The V call is TRBV11-3, the J call TRBJ2-3; 9 bases align to TRBD2. Germline V CDR1 and CDR2: SGHNT, YENEEA. V dropped 5 bases and J dropped 0; count of bases not matched to a gene: 6. The CDR3 sequence is 16 residues long. The CDR3: CASSIGLALSTDTQYF. The CDR3 DNA follows: TGTGCCAGCAGCATTGGACTAGCGTTAAGCACAGATACGCAGTATTTT.

This chain uses TRBV2 with TRBJ1-2; the D is unclear. CDR3 length: 14 residues. V lost 11 bases and J lost 2, with 18 bases in between. Germline CDR1 is SNHLY and CDR2 is FYNNEI. CDR3 DNA sequence: TGTGCCTGGAGAGGAATGACGGAGAACTATGGCTACACCTTC. Its protein product is CAWRGMTENYGYTF.

The genes are TRBV7-2 and TRBJ2-4; 12 nucleotides agree with TRBD2. Germline CDR1 is SGHTA and CDR2 is FQGNSA. The CDR3 has 20 amino acids. V lost 0 bases to trimming and J lost 1 base; unmatched junction nucleotides: 10. CDR3 sequence reads: CASSLAASGRGAQAKNIQYF. The CDR3 DNA is TGTGCCAGCAGCTTAGCGGCTAGCGGGAGGGGTGCACAGGCCAAAAACATTCAGTACTTC.